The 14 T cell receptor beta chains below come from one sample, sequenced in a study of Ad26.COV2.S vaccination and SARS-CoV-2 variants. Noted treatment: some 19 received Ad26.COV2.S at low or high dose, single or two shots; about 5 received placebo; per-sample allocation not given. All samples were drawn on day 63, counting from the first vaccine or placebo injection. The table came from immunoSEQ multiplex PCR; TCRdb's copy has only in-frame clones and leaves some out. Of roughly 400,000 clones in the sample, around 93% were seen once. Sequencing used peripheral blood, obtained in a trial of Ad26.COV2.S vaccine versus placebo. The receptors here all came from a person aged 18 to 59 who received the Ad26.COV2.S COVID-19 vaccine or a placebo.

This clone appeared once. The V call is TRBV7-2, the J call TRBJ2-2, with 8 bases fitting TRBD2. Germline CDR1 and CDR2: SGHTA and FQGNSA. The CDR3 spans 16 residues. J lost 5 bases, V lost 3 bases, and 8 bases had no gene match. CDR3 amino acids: CASSFHGGAVTGELFF. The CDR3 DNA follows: TGTGCCAGCAGCTTCCACGGGGGGGCTGTAACCGGGGAGCTGTTTTTT.

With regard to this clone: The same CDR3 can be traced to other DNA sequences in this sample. In DNA, the CDR3 is TGTGCCAGCAGCAGAAGCACAGATACGCAGTATTTT. It specifies CASSRSTDTQYF. The chain links TRBV5-4 to TRBJ2-3; no clear D. Germline CDR1 and CDR2: SGHNT and YYREEE (reference sequence). CDR3 length: 12 amino acids. V lost 4 bases and J lost 0, with 3 bases in between.

DNA of the CDR3: TGTGCCAGCAGCCCACTGCTACAGGGTGACTATGGCTACACCTTC. This sequence encodes CASSPLLQGDYGYTF. The chain combines TRBV7-9 with TRBJ1-2, with D possibly being TRBD1 (6 bases). Per the germline V gene, CDR1 is SEHNR and CDR2 is FQNEAQ (reference sequence). Trimming left V 5 bases short and J 3 bases short, with 16 bases between. CDR3 length equals 15 residues.

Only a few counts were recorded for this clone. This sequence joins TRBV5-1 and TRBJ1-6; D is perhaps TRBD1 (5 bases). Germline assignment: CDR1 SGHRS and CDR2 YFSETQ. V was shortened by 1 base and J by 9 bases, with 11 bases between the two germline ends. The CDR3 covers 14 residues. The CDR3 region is CASSLSGRGSPLHF. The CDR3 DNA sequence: TGCGCCAGCAGCTTGTCGGGAAGGGGTTCACCCCTCCACTTT.

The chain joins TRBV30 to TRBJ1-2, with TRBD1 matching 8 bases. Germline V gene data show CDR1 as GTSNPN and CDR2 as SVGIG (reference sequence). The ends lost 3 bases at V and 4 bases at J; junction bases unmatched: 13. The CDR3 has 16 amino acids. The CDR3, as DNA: TGTGCCTGGAGGACGTTCCTGGGACAGGCGCCCTATGGCTACACCTTC. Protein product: CAWRTFLGQAPYGYTF. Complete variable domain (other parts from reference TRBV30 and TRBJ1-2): SQTIHQWPATLVQPVGSPLSLECTVEGTSNPNLYWYRQAAGRGLQLLFYSVGIGQISSEVPQNLSASRPQDRQFILSSKKLLLSDSGFYLCAWRTFLGQAPYGYTFGSGTRLTVV.

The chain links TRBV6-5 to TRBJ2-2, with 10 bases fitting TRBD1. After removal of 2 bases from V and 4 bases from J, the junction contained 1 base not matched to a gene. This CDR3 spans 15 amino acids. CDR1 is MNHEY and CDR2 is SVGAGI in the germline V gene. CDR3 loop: CASSYDRGLTGELFF. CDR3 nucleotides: TGTGCCAGCAGTTACGACAGGGGGCTCACCGGGGAGCTGTTTTTT.

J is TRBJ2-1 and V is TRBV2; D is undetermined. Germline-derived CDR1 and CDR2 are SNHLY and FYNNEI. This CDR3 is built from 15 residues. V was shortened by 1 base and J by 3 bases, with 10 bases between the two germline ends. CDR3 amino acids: CASSEVRTYYNEQFF. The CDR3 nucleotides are TGTGCCAGCAGTGAAGTTCGCACCTACTACAATGAGCAGTTCTTC.

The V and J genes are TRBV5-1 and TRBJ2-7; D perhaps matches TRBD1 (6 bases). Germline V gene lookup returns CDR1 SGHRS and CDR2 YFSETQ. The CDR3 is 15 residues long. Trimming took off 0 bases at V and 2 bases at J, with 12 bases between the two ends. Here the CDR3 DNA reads TGCGCCAGCAGCTTGGAGGGGGTAGGGACCTACGAGCAGTACTTC. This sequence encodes CASSLEGVGTYEQYF.

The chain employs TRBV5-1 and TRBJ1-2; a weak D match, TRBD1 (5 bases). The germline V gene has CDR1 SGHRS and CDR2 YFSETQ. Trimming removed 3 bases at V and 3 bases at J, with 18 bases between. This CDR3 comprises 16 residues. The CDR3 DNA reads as TGCGCCAGCAGCTGGGACGTACGGGGCTTTTACTATGGCTACACCTTC. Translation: CASSWDVRGFYYGYTF.

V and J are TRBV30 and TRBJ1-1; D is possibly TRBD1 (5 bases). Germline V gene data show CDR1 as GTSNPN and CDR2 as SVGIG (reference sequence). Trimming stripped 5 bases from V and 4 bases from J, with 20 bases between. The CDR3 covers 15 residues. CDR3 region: CAWGAKVSGVTEAFF. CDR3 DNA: TGTGCCTGGGGGGCAAAGGTCTCGGGGGTCACTGAAGCTTTCTTT.

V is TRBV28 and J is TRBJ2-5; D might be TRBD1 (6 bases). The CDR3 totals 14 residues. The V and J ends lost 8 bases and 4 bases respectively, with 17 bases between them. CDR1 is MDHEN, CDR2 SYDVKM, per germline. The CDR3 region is CASVRTGNLETQYF. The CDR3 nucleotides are TGTGCCAGCGTAAGAACAGGGAACTTAGAGACCCAGTACTTC. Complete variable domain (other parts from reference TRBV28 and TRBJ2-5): DVKVTQSSRYLVKRTGEKVFLECVQDMDHENMFWYRQDPGLGLRLIYFSYDVKMKEKGDIPEGYSVSREKKERFSLILESASTNQTSMYLCASVRTGNLETQYFGPGTRLLVL.

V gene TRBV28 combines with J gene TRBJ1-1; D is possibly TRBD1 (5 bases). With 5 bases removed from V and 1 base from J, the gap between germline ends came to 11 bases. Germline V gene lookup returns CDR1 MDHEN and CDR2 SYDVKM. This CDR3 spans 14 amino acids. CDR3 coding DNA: TGTGCCAGCAGTCCCGGGACGGGGAACACTGAAGCTTTCTTT. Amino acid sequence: CASSPGTGNTEAFF. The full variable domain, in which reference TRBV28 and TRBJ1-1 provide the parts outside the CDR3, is DVKVTQSSRYLVKRTGEKVFLECVQDMDHENMFWYRQDPGLGLRLIYFSYDVKMKEKGDIPEGYSVSREKKERFSLILESASTNQTSMYLCASSPGTGNTEAFFGQGTRLTVV.

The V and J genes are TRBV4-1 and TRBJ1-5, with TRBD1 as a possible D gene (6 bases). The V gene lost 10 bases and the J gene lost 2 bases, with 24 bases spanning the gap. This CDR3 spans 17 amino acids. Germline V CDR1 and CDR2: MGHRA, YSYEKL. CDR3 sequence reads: CATKESLSGAGNQPQHF. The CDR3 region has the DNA TGCGCCACCAAAGAGAGTTTATCAGGGGCTGGCAATCAGCCCCAGCATTTT.

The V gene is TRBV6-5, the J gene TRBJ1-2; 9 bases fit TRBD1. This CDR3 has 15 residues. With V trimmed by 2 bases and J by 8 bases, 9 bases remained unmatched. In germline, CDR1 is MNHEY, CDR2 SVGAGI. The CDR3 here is CASSYGLQGARGYTF. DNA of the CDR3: TGTGCCAGCAGTTACGGCCTACAGGGGGCGAGGGGCTACACCTTC.